This entry lists 13 T cell receptor beta chains sequenced from one sample in a study of OX40 agonist ivuxolimab in advanced cancers. The repertoire was sequenced with immunoSEQ multiplex PCR; TCRdb's copy has only in-frame clones and lacks some. Counted here are tens of thousands of clones, approximately 79% occurring once; the ten biggest clones make up under 2%. The material sequenced was CD4+ or CD8+ T cells sorted from blood, taken in a trial of the OX40 agonist ivuxolimab. Every receptor here comes from an adult with an advanced solid tumor such as melanoma, head and neck, liver or kidney cancer.

The chain uses TRBV11-2 and TRBJ2-5; TRBD1 matches at 8 bases. The CDR3 is made up of 15 amino acids. Germline lookup yields CDR1 SGHAT and CDR2 FQNNGV. The J segment lost 5 bases and the V segment lost 5 bases, leaving 10 bases of the junction unmatched. The CDR3 spells CASSPIPTGGETQYF. The CDR3 nucleotides are TGTGCCAGCAGCCCTATCCCAACAGGGGGGGAGACCCAGTACTTC.

The DNA for the CDR3 is TGTGCCAGCAGCGTAAGGGGACGTAATTCACCCCTCCACTTT. Residues: CASSVRGRNSPLHF. The chain links TRBV9 to TRBJ1-6; the D gene is possibly TRBD1 (5 bases). This CDR3 region has 14 residues. Germline CDR1 is SGDLS and CDR2 is YYNGEE. V was cut by 1 base and J by 6 bases, with 8 bases left in between.

The rearrangement uses TRBV5-1 and TRBJ2-3; TRBD2 is a possible D gene (6 bases). CDR1 SGHRS and CDR2 YFSETQ come from the germline V gene. The CDR3 totals 13 residues. With 2 bases removed from V and 3 bases from J, the gap between germline ends came to 7 bases. The CDR3 is CASSFGGTDTQYF. The CDR3 DNA follows: TGCGCCAGCAGCTTCGGGGGAACAGATACGCAGTATTTT.

The chain recombines TRBV7-2 with TRBJ1-3, with D uncertain. The CDR3 runs to 15 residues. The V gene's germline CDR1 is SGHTA and CDR2 FQGNSA. The V and J ends lost 4 bases and 0 bases respectively, with 10 bases between them. The CDR3 sequence is CASSWGWSSGNTIYF. The CDR3 DNA sequence: TGTGCCAGCAGCTGGGGATGGTCCTCTGGAAACACCATATATTTT.

As concerns this clone: The sample carries other DNA sequences with the same CDR3. The rearrangement links TRBV5-1 to TRBJ2-5, with D tentatively TRBD2 (7 bases). The CDR3 length is 16 residues. V was trimmed by 0 bases and J by 2 bases, leaving 14 bases between them. Germline CDR1 SGHRS, CDR2 YFSETQ. Here the CDR3 reads CASSLGQGRGQETQYF. In DNA form, the CDR3 reads TGCGCCAGCAGCTTGGGGCAGGGGAGGGGTCAAGAGACCCAGTACTTC. Full variable domain (missing parts from reference TRBV5-1 and TRBJ2-5): KAGVTQTPRYLIKTRGQQVTLSCSPISGHRSVSWYQQTPGQGLQFLFEYFSETQRNKGNFPGRFSGRQFSNSRSEMNVSTLELGDSALYLCASSLGQGRGQETQYFGPGTRLLVL.

The chain couples TRBV5-1 to TRBJ2-3; possible D gene TRBD2, 7 bases. The CDR3 totals 15 residues. Germline V CDR1 and CDR2: SGHRS, YFSETQ. The germline V and J ends were trimmed by 3 bases and 4 bases, with 15 bases remaining between them. CDR3 protein: CASSSRGGRADTQYF. In DNA, the CDR3 is TGCGCCAGCAGCTCGAGGGGGGGCCGGGCAGATACGCAGTATTTT.

CDR3 nucleotide sequence: TGTGCCAGCAGCTTTACAGGGAGAGAAGATACGCAGTATTTT. Translated: CASSFTGREDTQYF. The chain links TRBV5-6 to TRBJ2-3; tentative D call: TRBD1 (6 bases). CDR3 length: 14 amino acids. Deletions cut 2 bases from V and 5 bases from J, with 12 bases between. CDR1 is SGHDT, CDR2 YYEEEE, per germline.

This clone was observed a handful of times. This rearrangement joins TRBV11-2 to TRBJ2-7; D possibly corresponds to TRBD2 (5 bases). Trimming pared 0 bases from V and 7 bases from J, leaving 10 bases between. Germline CDR1 SGHAT, CDR2 FQNNGV. The CDR3 extends over 13 amino acids. The CDR3 nucleotides read TGTGCCAGCAGCTTAGAAGGTGCGGGTGAGCAGTACTTC. Amino acids: CASSLEGAGEQYF.

The chain joins TRBV2 to TRBJ1-4; D possibly corresponds to TRBD1 (5 bases). This CDR3 has 16 residues. Between the trimmed V and J ends, which lost 1 base and 7 bases, there was a span of 16 bases. The germline CDR1 and CDR2 sequences are SNHLY and FYNNEI. In DNA form, the CDR3 reads TGTGCCAGCAGTGAAGGGGAGTGGGGGTTAGGTGAAAAACTGTTTTTT. This sequence encodes CASSEGEWGLGEKLFF. Full variable domain (rest looked up from reference TRBV2 and TRBJ1-4): EPEVTQTPSHQVTQMGQEVILRCVPISNHLYFYWYRQILGQKVEFLVSFYNNEISEKSEIFDDQFSVERPDGSNFTLKIRSTKLEDSAMYFCASSEGEWGLGEKLFFGSGTQLSVL.

The chain combines TRBV15 with TRBJ2-7, with a weak D call TRBD1 (6 bases). This CDR3 region has 15 residues. Trimming removed 0 bases at V and 7 bases at J, with 16 bases between. Germline V gene lookup returns CDR1 LNHNV and CDR2 YYDKDF (reference sequence). CDR3 region: CATSRDGYREGEQYF. The CDR3 DNA reads as TGTGCCACCAGCAGAGATGGTTACAGGGAAGGAGAGCAGTACTTC.

The V call is TRBV28, the J call TRBJ2-5; tentatively, D is TRBD1 (5 bases). V lost 6 bases to trimming and J lost 1 base, with 15 bases between them. Germline values: CDR1 MDHEN, CDR2 SYDVKM. This CDR3 spans 15 amino acids. The CDR3 spells CASSIPDSTQETQYF. The CDR3 nucleotides are TGTGCCAGCAGCATACCAGACAGTACCCAAGAGACCCAGTACTTC.

The rearrangement uses TRBV6-1 and TRBJ2-2; 7 bases match TRBD1. V dropped 1 base and J dropped 7; count of bases not matched to a gene: 6. This CDR3 comprises 15 residues. Germline assignment: CDR1 MNHNS and CDR2 SASEGT. The CDR3 bases are TGTGCCAGCAGTGAAGAAGGGACAGCTCACGGGGAGCTGTTTTTT. Protein sequence: CASSEEGTAHGELFF.

In DNA form, the CDR3 reads TGCGCCAGCAGCCCCACTCCCGGGAGGGGTACTGGCTACACCTTC. This sequence encodes CASSPTPGRGTGYTF. The genes are TRBV4-1 and TRBJ1-2; D is possibly TRBD1 (5 bases). V lost 4 bases and J lost 7, with 19 bases in between. The CDR3 covers 15 residues. Germline V CDR1 and CDR2: MGHRA, YSYEKL.